The rows below give T cell receptor beta chains drawn from one sample of a study of blood T cells in healthy people across ages. MiXCR, applied by TCRdb to the 5' RACE reads, yields one record per CDR3 protein. In the table there are 600,000 or so distinct CDR3 sequences, 40% to 50% of which are singletons. The sample was blood. The source of these receptors is a man at least 80 years old in good health. The CDR3 runs from the conserved cysteine through the conserved F or W. D genes are given only for firm matches. For some rows the clone size is stated as once, few or many, or as a class when expanded; others skip it.

clone size	V gene	D gene	J gene	CDR3 protein	CDR3 DNA
-	TRBV29-1	-	TRBJ1-2	CSVDRGGSGGYTF	TGCAGCGTTGATCGGGGCGGAAGTGGAGGCTACACCTTC
-	TRBV19	TRBD1	TRBJ1-1	CASSSPTGGRTEAFF	TGTGCCAGTAGTAGCCCGACAGGGGGAAGGACTGAAGCTTTCTTT
few	TRBV20-1	TRBD1	TRBJ2-1	CSARAGQGSSEQFF	TGCAGTGCTAGGGCCGGACAGGGATCTAGTGAGCAGTTCTTC
-	TRBV27	TRBD2	TRBJ2-7	CASSLLAGKYEQYF	TGTGCCAGCAGTCTCCTAGCGGGGAAGTACGAGCAGTACTTC
few	TRBV7-2	-	TRBJ2-5	CASSPLPSIVTQYF	TGTGCCAGCAGCCCCCTGCCCAGTATCGTGACCCAGTACTTC
-	TRBV7-6	-	TRBJ2-2	CASSFAGNTGELFF	TGTGCCAGCAGCTTCGCAGGGAACACCGGGGAGCTGTTTTTT
few	TRBV20-1	-	TRBJ2-5	CSARSLRVWETQYF	TGCAGTGCTAGATCCCTTCGGGTCTGGGAGACCCAGTACTTC
-	TRBV7-9	-	TRBJ2-7	CASSLGTSWQSYEQYF	TGTGCCAGCAGCTTAGGTACGTCGTGGCAGAGCTACGAGCAGTACTTC
-	TRBV20-1	-	TRBJ2-4	CSAPRLILIPYERYF	TGCAGTGCCCCCCGACTAATCCTGATCCCCTACGAGCGGTACTTC
many	TRBV20-1	TRBD2	TRBJ2-1	CSATGGRNEQFF	TGCAGTGCCACGGGAGGCCGCAATGAGCAGTTCTTC
-	TRBV9	-	TRBJ1-6	CASSAGGAYNSPLHF	TGTGCCAGCAGCGCCGGTGGCGCCTATAATTCACCCCTCCACTTT
-	TRBV6-6	-	TRBJ1-6	CASTRIFEGSPLHF	TGTGCCAGCACCAGAATTTTTGAAGGATCACCCCTCCACTTT
many	TRBV6-6	TRBD1	TRBJ2-3	CASARAQGQSTDTQYF	TGTGCCAGCGCTCGGGCTCAGGGACAGAGCACAGATACGCAGTATTTT
few	TRBV27	TRBD1	TRBJ2-7	CASSRYPTGAYEQYF	TGTGCCAGCAGTCGTTACCCGACAGGGGCGTACGAGCAGTACTTC
-	TRBV20-1	-	TRBJ1-2	CSAKGGPSNYGYTF	TGCAGTGCTAAGGGTGGGCCCTCCAACTATGGCTACACCTTC
few	TRBV20-1	-	TRBJ2-7	CSARGGGYSYEQYF	TGCAGTGCTAGAGGTGGCGGATACTCCTACGAGCAGTACTTC
few	TRBV20-1	TRBD1	TRBJ1-5	CSAFRQGNQPQHF	TGCAGTGCTTTCAGACAGGGGAATCAGCCCCAGCATTTT
few	TRBV5-1	-	TRBJ1-2	CASSPEGEPRHYGYTF	TGCGCCAGCAGCCCCGAGGGGGAACCACGCCACTATGGCTACACCTTC
-	TRBV12-3/TRBV12-4	TRBD2	TRBJ2-3	CASSQTSGFTGTQYF	TGTGCCAGCAGTCAGACTAGCGGATTCACAGGTACGCAGTATTTT
-	TRBV4-2	-	TRBJ2-1	CASSQSGEGYNEQFF	TGTGCCAGCAGCCAAAGCGGTGAGGGGTACAATGAGCAGTTCTTC
once	TRBV20-1	-	TRBJ1-2	CSAMAYDYGYTF	TGCAGTGCTATGGCCTATGACTATGGCTACACCTTC
-	TRBV27	-	TRBJ2-6	CASRISSGANVLTF	TGTGCCAGCAGAATTAGCTCTGGGGCCAACGTCCTGACTTTC
few	TRBV3-1	-	TRBJ1-2	CASSQPGHLTNYGYTF	TGTGCCAGCAGCCAACCCGGCCACCTTACTAACTATGGCTACACCTTC
few	TRBV5-1	-	TRBJ2-5	CASSRGSEEQYF	TGCGCCAGCAGCAGGGGATCAGAAGAGCAGTACTTC